These 20 T cell receptor beta chains originate from one sample sequenced in a study of blood T cell repertoires in COVID-19. Method: immunoSEQ multiplex PCR; TCRdb's copy keeps in-frame clones and lacks some. The sample yields under 400,000 clones, about 89% seen once. Sequencing was carried out using peripheral blood. These receptors came from a woman aged 30 to 39 with COVID-19, enrolled during active disease.

The chain is built from TRBV3-1 (or the pseudogene TRBV3-2) and TRBJ1-1, with D uncertain. Germline V gives CDR1 LGHDT, CDR2 YNNKEL (reference sequence). This CDR3 has 14 residues. Trimming removed 4 bases at V and 3 bases at J, with 12 bases between. In nucleotides, the CDR3 is TGTGCCAGCAGCCCAGGCGCAGGTCACACTGAAGCTTTCTTT. The encoded protein is CASSPGAGHTEAFF.

This clone was detected a few times. This chain connects TRBV10-1 to TRBJ1-5; the D is unclear. Deletions cut 2 bases from V and 6 bases from J, with 8 bases between. From germline, CDR1 is WNHNN and CDR2 SYGVQD (reference sequence). The CDR3 contains 13 residues. The CDR3, as DNA: TGCGCCAGCAGTGAGGGGCCGACTCAGCCCCAGCATTTT. Amino acid sequence: CASSEGPTQPQHF.

This clone is a singleton in its sample. The CDR3: CSDLPGQGDNEQFF. CDR3 in DNA: TGCAGCGACCTCCCGGGACAGGGGGACAATGAGCAGTTCTTC. The V and J genes are TRBV29-1 and TRBJ2-1, with TRBD1 identical over 11 bases. CDR3 size: 14 residues. V lost 7 bases, J lost 5 bases, and 7 bases stayed unmatched. The germline V gene encodes CDR1 SQVTM and CDR2 ANQGSEA.

The rearrangement joins TRBV7-3 to TRBJ2-1, with TRBD2 identical over 8 bases. The CDR3 totals 16 residues. The ends lost 3 bases at V and 3 bases at J; junction bases unmatched: 7. Germline lookup yields CDR1 SGHTA and CDR2 FQGTGA. The CDR3 protein is CASSLNSGRYYNEQFF. The CDR3 bases are TGTGCCAGCAGCTTGAACAGCGGGAGATACTACAATGAGCAGTTCTTC.

The chain uses TRBV19 and TRBJ2-7; TRBD2 aligns across 10 bases. The CDR3 has 15 amino acids. The J segment lost 4 bases and the V segment lost 6 bases, leaving 9 bases of the junction unmatched. Per germline, CDR1 LNHDA and CDR2 SQIVND (reference sequence). The CDR3 spells CASSSQREGPYEQYF. CDR3 in DNA: TGTGCCAGTAGCAGTCAGCGGGAGGGCCCTTACGAGCAGTACTTC.

The chain combines TRBV4-3 with TRBJ1-2; 12 bases line up with TRBD1. The CDR3 covers 16 residues. The J segment lost 8 bases and the V segment lost 2 bases, leaving 9 bases of the junction unmatched. The germline V gene encodes CDR1 LGHNA and CDR2 YSLEER. This CDR3 reads CASSQSPGQGAGGYTF. The CDR3 coding sequence is TGCGCCAGCAGCCAAAGCCCGGGACAGGGGGCCGGGGGCTACACCTTC.

The J gene is TRBJ1-5, the V gene TRBV5-8; D not certain. The germline gives CDR1 SGHTS, CDR2 YDEGEE. V was shortened by 4 bases and J by 7 bases, with 9 bases between the two germline ends. This CDR3 comprises 12 residues. Written as DNA, the CDR3 is TGTGCCAGCAGCATAAGAGGACAGCCCCAGCATTTT. Translation: CASSIRGQPQHF. Drawing the rest from reference TRBV5-8 and TRBJ1-5, the complete variable domain is EAGVTQSPTHLIKTRGQQATLRCSPISGHTSVYWYQQALGLGLQFLLWYDEGEERNRGNFPPRFSGRQFPNYSSELNVNALELEDSALYLCASSIRGQPQHFGDGTRLSIL.

This clone was observed once. This rearrangement joins TRBV19 to TRBJ2-7, with TRBD2 matching over 7 bases. CDR3 length equals 13 residues. Per the germline V gene, CDR1 is LNHDA and CDR2 is SQIVND (reference sequence). V trimming: 4 bases; J trimming: 4 bases; junction bases outside the gene matches: 4. Here the CDR3 DNA reads TGTGCCAGTAGTAGGACTAGGGAATACGAGCAGTACTTC. It codes for CASSRTREYEQYF.

The CDR3 loop reads CASSRDRVRNEQFF. Here the CDR3 DNA reads TGTGCCAGCAGCAGGGACAGGGTAAGGAATGAGCAGTTCTTC. The gene calls are TRBV5-4 and TRBJ2-1, with 9 bases fitting TRBD1. CDR1 is SGHNT and CDR2 is YYREEE in the germline V gene (reference sequence). The CDR3 loop spans 14 amino acids. After removal of 4 bases from V and 7 bases from J, the junction contained 6 bases not matched to a gene.

This chain joins TRBV7-9 and TRBJ2-7, with TRBD2 as a possible D gene (6 bases). V was shortened by 11 bases and J by 3 bases, with 23 bases between the two germline ends. CDR1 and CDR2 (germline): SEHNR, FQNEAQ (reference sequence). There are 15 residues in the CDR3. CDR3 loop: CASGGAEGTGYEQYF. The CDR3 DNA is TGTGCCTCCGGGGGTGCGGAAGGTACTGGCTACGAGCAGTACTTC.

Details on this clone: The sample carries other DNA sequences with the same CDR3. The chain couples TRBV5-1 to TRBJ2-7, with D tentatively TRBD1 (5 bases). CDR3 length: 14 amino acids. Trimming took off 0 bases at V and 4 bases at J, with 11 bases between the two ends. Germline loops: CDR1 SGHRS, CDR2 YFSETQ. The CDR3 is CASSLGTTVYEQYF. The DNA of the CDR3 is TGCGCCAGCAGCTTGGGGACGACAGTGTACGAGCAGTACTTC.

V and J are TRBV7-2 and TRBJ2-7, with a possible D match to TRBD2 (5 bases). The CDR3 runs to 15 residues. CDR1 and CDR2 (germline): SGHTA, FQGNSA. V was shortened by 1 base and J by 3 bases, with 13 bases between the two germline ends. CDR3 DNA sequence: TGTGCCAGCAGCTTAGAGGCGGCGGGTTTCTACGAGCAGTACTTC. The encoded protein is CASSLEAAGFYEQYF.

The chain uses TRBV6-4 and TRBJ2-7, with a possible D match to TRBD1 (6 bases). Trimming cost V 4 bases and J 4 bases, with 11 bases left between them. The germline V gene has CDR1 MRHNA and CDR2 SNTAGT. This CDR3 is built from 13 residues. The CDR3 loop is CASSGGTRYEQYF. The CDR3, as DNA: TGTGCCAGCAGTGGGGGGACACGGTACGAGCAGTACTTC.

The chain joins TRBV28 to TRBJ1-5, with D uncertain. This CDR3 has 15 residues. V gave up 4 bases and J gave up 3 bases, with 13 bases separating them. Germline CDR1 MDHEN, CDR2 SYDVKM. The CDR3 DNA reads as TGTGCCAGCAGTTCCTCGGGGAGGGACAATCAGCCCCAGCATTTT. It translates to CASSSSGRDNQPQHF.

The CDR3 loop is CASTIQGASTDTQYF. The CDR3 coding sequence is TGTGCCAGCACCATACAGGGAGCTAGCACAGATACGCAGTATTTT. The chain is built from TRBV2 and TRBJ2-3, with D perhaps TRBD1 (6 bases). CDR3 length: 15 amino acids. V lost 7 bases and J 0 bases, leaving 14 bases between the germline ends. Looked up from germline, CDR1 is SNHLY and CDR2 is FYNNEI.

To note about this clone: At the DNA level, this CDR3 is encoded by other sequences in the same sample as well. The genes are TRBV28 and TRBJ1-5; D is possibly TRBD1 (5 bases). The CDR3 loop spans 15 amino acids. Germline CDR1 reads MDHEN; CDR2 reads SYDVKM. Trimming stripped 4 bases from V and 5 bases from J, with 15 bases between. Here the CDR3 reads CASSSPAGGDQPQHF. DNA of the CDR3: TGTGCCAGCAGTTCCCCCGCGGGGGGGGATCAGCCCCAGCATTTT.

The chain joins TRBV7-3 to TRBJ2-5, with TRBD2 matching 15 bases. Germline V gene lookup returns CDR1 SGHTA and CDR2 FQGTGA. The CDR3 contains 13 residues. The V gene end was trimmed by 8 bases and the J gene end by 5 bases; junction bases not matched to a gene: 0. For the CDR3, the DNA is TGTGCCAGCGGGACTAGCGGGAGGGAGACCCAGTACTTC. This sequence encodes CASGTSGRETQYF.

V and J are TRBV28 and TRBJ2-2, with TRBD2 matching over 14 bases. Per germline, CDR1 MDHEN and CDR2 SYDVKM. The CDR3 is 19 amino acids. Germline trimming cut 4 bases from V and 2 bases from J; bases unmatched to any gene: 9. The CDR3 loop is CASSSLGLAGGVNTGELFF. The CDR3 DNA reads TGTGCCAGCAGTTCTCTCGGACTAGCGGGAGGAGTTAACACCGGGGAGCTGTTTTTT.

This clone has just a few counts. V and J are TRBV9 and TRBJ1-1; D unclear. This CDR3 has 14 amino acids. The germline V gene has CDR1 SGDLS and CDR2 YYNGEE. Trimming took 2 bases from V and 1 from J, leaving 9 bases between them. The CDR3 sequence: CASSVKAANTEAFF. CDR3 nucleotides: TGTGCCAGCAGCGTGAAAGCCGCGAACACTGAAGCTTTCTTT.

The rearrangement uses TRBV2 and TRBJ2-3, with TRBD2 matching 9 bases. With V trimmed by 5 bases and J by 2 bases, 8 bases remained unmatched. Germline assignment: CDR1 SNHLY and CDR2 FYNNEI. This CDR3 has 16 residues. CDR3 sequence: CASSRGRALNTDTQYF. CDR3 nucleotide sequence: TGTGCCAGCAGTCGCGGGAGGGCCTTGAACACAGATACGCAGTATTTT.